This is a list of T cell receptor beta chains from one sample in a study of siplizumab effects on memory and regulatory T cells. Sequencing used immunoSEQ multiplex PCR; TCRdb keeps in-frame clones, though not all of them. Found here are 90,000 to 110,000 clones, 90% to 95% of them singletons; the top ten hold more than 0.65%. Sequences were obtained from Tregs sorted from blood. The source is a human donor in good health. The CDR3 runs from the conserved cysteine through the conserved F or W. Fields, in order: clone size, V gene, D gene, J gene, CDR3 DNA, CDR3 protein. The D gene is left open where the match is weak. Some rows mark clone size as missing; the rest say once, few, many or name a class of expanded clone.

NA	TRBV19	NA	TRBJ2-7	TGTGCCAGTAGTATAGGTGGCGCATACGAGCAGTACTTC	CASSIGGAYEQYF
NA	TRBV7-9	NA	TRBJ2-5	TGTGCCAGCAGAGGTAGGGAACAAGAGACCCAGTACTTC	CASRGREQETQYF
NA	TRBV4-2	NA	TRBJ1-5	TGTGCCAGCAGCCAAGATGGTGTGGGCAATCAGCCCCAGCATTTT	CASSQDGVGNQPQHF
once	TRBV9	TRBD2	TRBJ2-1	TGTGCCAGCAGCGCCCCAACTAGCGGGAGGAACAATGAGCAGTTCTTC	CASSAPTSGRNNEQFF
NA	TRBV4-1	NA	TRBJ2-2	TGCGCCAGCAGCCAAGGGGGGCTAGCGTACACCGGGGAGCTGTTTTTT	CASSQGGLAYTGELFF
NA	TRBV19	TRBD2	TRBJ2-5	TGTGCCAGTAGACCCGGGGGGGTTGGAGAGACCCAGTACTTC	CASRPGGVGETQYF
NA	TRBV30	NA	TRBJ2-3	TGTGCCTGGAAGGCAGCGGATACGCAGTATTTT	CAWKAADTQYF
NA	TRBV27	NA	TRBJ1-5	TGTGCCAACAGTTTATGGGGGGATAATCAGCCCCAGCATTTT	CANSLWGDNQPQHF
once	TRBV6-5	NA	TRBJ2-2	TGTGCCAGTGCCCGGGCTCAGAACACCGGGGAGCTGTTTTTT	CASARAQNTGELFF
NA	TRBV11-2	NA	TRBJ2-1	TGTGCCAGCAGCTACTCTCTAGCTCCCTTAAATGAGCAGTTCTTC	CASSYSLAPLNEQFF